What follows are 19 T cell receptor beta chains derived from one specimen sequenced in a study of control samples from healthy donors and cancer patients. Method: immunoSEQ multiplex PCR; TCRdb's copy keeps in-frame clones and lacks some. The data show some 57,000 clones, around 95% seen once. Sequenced sample: blood. The receptor set was obtained from a man aged 25 to 40 in good health.

The chain recombines TRBV30 with TRBJ1-5; D is unresolved. CDR1 and CDR2 (germline): GTSNPN, SVGIG (reference sequence). The germline V and J ends were trimmed by 2 bases and 6 bases, with 11 bases remaining between them. CDR3 length: 13 amino acids. CDR3 coding DNA: TGTGCCTGGAGTACCAAGTGGGGTCAGCCCCAGCATTTT. Translation gives CAWSTKWGQPQHF.

This chain links TRBV30 with TRBJ1-1; D ambiguous. CDR1 is GTSNPN and CDR2 is SVGIG in the germline V gene (reference sequence). V lost 8 bases and J lost 0, with 13 bases in between. This CDR3 contains 13 residues. The CDR3 spells CAAERELNTEAFF. The CDR3 bases are TGTGCCGCTGAGAGGGAGCTGAACACTGAAGCTTTCTTT. Using reference TRBV30 and TRBJ1-1 for the parts outside the CDR3, the full variable domain is SQTIHQWPATLVQPVGSPLSLECTVEGTSNPNLYWYRQAAGRGLQLLFYSVGIGQISSEVPQNLSASRPQDRQFILSSKKLLLSDSGFYLCAAERELNTEAFFGQGTRLTVV.

This chain uses TRBV6-5 with TRBJ2-5; 9 positions match TRBD1. With 6 bases clipped from V and 5 bases from J, the junction kept 10 bases outside the gene matches. This CDR3 comprises 15 residues. CDR1 is MNHEY and CDR2 is SVGAGI in the germline V gene. The CDR3 DNA sequence: TGTGCCAGCAGCGCGGGACAGGGTGTTTTGGAGACCCAGTACTTC. Translation gives CASSAGQGVLETQYF.

The chain couples TRBV12-3 or TRBV12-4 to TRBJ1-4; 7 nucleotides line up with TRBD1. The CDR3 extends over 13 amino acids. Trimming cost V 6 bases and J 10 bases; bases outside gene matches: 8. In DNA, the CDR3 is TGTGCCAGCAGGGCCGGGACAGAGGGAAAACTGTTTTTT. Its protein product is CASRAGTEGKLFF.

The chain recombines TRBV12-3 or TRBV12-4 with TRBJ1-1; D is uncertain. V was cut by 6 bases and J by 0 bases, with 8 bases left in between. The length of the CDR3 is 13 residues. The CDR3 DNA reads TGTGCCAGCAGGCGACGGATGAACACTGAAGCTTTCTTT. Translating it yields CASRRRMNTEAFF.

CDR3 sequence reads: CASSETRIPGTEAFF. Here the CDR3 DNA reads TGTGCCAGCAGTGAGACCCGCATCCCGGGCACTGAAGCTTTCTTT. The rearrangement links TRBV2 to TRBJ1-1; D gene unclear. The CDR3 is 15 residues long. Germline CDR1 SNHLY, CDR2 FYNNEI. Trimming stripped 3 bases from V and 4 bases from J, with 15 bases between.

The chain recombines TRBV5-8 with TRBJ2-1; D is tentatively TRBD1 or TRBD2 (5 bases each). The V end was cut by 4 bases, the J end by 7 bases, with 18 bases between. The CDR3 is made up of 15 amino acids. The germline V gene has CDR1 SGHTS and CDR2 YDEGEE. The CDR3 reads CASSPNRGPLNEQFF. In DNA, the CDR3 is TGTGCCAGCAGCCCGAATCGGGGACCTTTAAATGAGCAGTTCTTC.

The V call is TRBV28, the J call TRBJ1-5, with D tentatively TRBD1 (6 bases). The CDR3 loop spans 16 amino acids. The V and J ends lost 4 bases and 7 bases respectively, with 20 bases between them. The germline gives CDR1 MDHEN, CDR2 SYDVKM. This CDR3 reads CASSSSQGHLRQPQHF. In nucleotides, the CDR3 is TGTGCCAGCAGTTCCTCTCAGGGGCACCTACGACAGCCCCAGCATTTT.

The genes are TRBV5-1 and TRBJ2-7; possible D gene TRBD1, 6 bases. Trimming took 4 bases from V and 3 from J, leaving 14 bases between them. This CDR3 has 14 amino acids. In germline, CDR1 is SGHRS, CDR2 YFSETQ. The CDR3 protein is CASSPGAANYEQYF. The CDR3 bases are TGCGCCAGCAGCCCAGGGGCGGCTAACTACGAGCAGTACTTC.

V is TRBV11-3 and J is TRBJ1-1; tentative D call: TRBD1 (6 bases). Germline loops: CDR1 SGHNT, CDR2 YENEEA. The CDR3 is made up of 15 amino acids. The ends were cut back, 6 bases at V and 7 bases at J, with 21 bases in the middle. Here the CDR3 reads CASSDKQGPGSEAFF. The CDR3, as DNA: TGTGCCAGCAGTGATAAACAGGGTCCTGGCAGTGAAGCTTTCTTT.

The V call is TRBV9, the J call TRBJ2-7; weak D call: TRBD1 (5 bases). V lost 4 bases and J 2 bases, leaving 19 bases between the germline ends. Germline values: CDR1 SGDLS, CDR2 YYNGEE. The CDR3 is made up of 16 amino acids. The CDR3 is CASSSHGQGNPYEQYF. The CDR3 coding sequence is TGTGCCAGCAGCTCTCACGGGCAGGGCAACCCCTACGAGCAGTACTTC.

The chain couples TRBV29-1 to TRBJ1-2; D unresolved. This CDR3 spans 11 amino acids. CDR1 and CDR2 from the germline V gene are SQVTM and ANQGSEA. Trimming removed 6 bases from V and 8 bases from J, with 13 bases in between. The CDR3 DNA follows: TGCAGCGTAACGGGGATCGACGGCTACACCTTC. Protein product: CSVTGIDGYTF.

This clone has only one observation. The chain links TRBV28 to TRBJ2-5, with D possibly matching TRBD2 (6 bases). Looked up from germline, CDR1 is MDHEN and CDR2 is SYDVKM. CDR3 length: 14 amino acids. Trimming removed 3 bases from V and 5 bases from J, with 13 bases in between. CDR3 residues: CASSLRVRGETQYF. CDR3 sequence (DNA): TGTGCCAGCAGTTTGAGGGTCCGGGGGGAGACCCAGTACTTC.

Written as DNA, the CDR3 is TGTGCCAGCAGTTTTCCTTCCGGTGGGGCCAACGTCCTGACTTTC. Translating gives CASSFPSGGANVLTF. V is TRBV28 and J is TRBJ2-6; the D is unclear. Between the trimmed V and J ends, which lost 3 bases and 3 bases, there was a span of 9 bases. Germline-derived CDR1 and CDR2 are MDHEN and SYDVKM. The CDR3 loop spans 15 amino acids.

The V gene is TRBV5-3, the J gene TRBJ2-7, with 15 positions matching TRBD2. TRBV5-3 has ORF status, its function being uncertain. Trimming took 6 bases from V and 5 from J; bases not matched to a gene: 12. The CDR3 spans 17 residues. The CDR3 nucleotides are TGTGCCAGAACTATGGGACTAGCGGGAGGTTTGGCCCACGAGCAGTACTTC. It translates to CARTMGLAGGLAHEQYF.

The chain links TRBV3-1 (or the pseudogene TRBV3-2) to TRBJ2-7, with D unclear. Trimming took off 0 bases at V and 4 bases at J, with 4 bases between the two ends. The CDR3 covers 12 residues. Germline lookup yields CDR1 LGHDT and CDR2 YNNKEL (reference sequence). CDR3 region: CASSQDRYEQYF. The CDR3 DNA is TGTGCCAGCAGCCAAGATCGGTACGAGCAGTACTTC.

The V call is TRBV10-1, the J call TRBJ1-1; D is possibly TRBD1 (6 bases). Trimming stripped 1 base from V and 1 base from J, with 13 bases between. CDR1 WNHNN and CDR2 SYGVQD come from the germline V gene (reference sequence). This CDR3 spans 16 amino acids. The DNA for the CDR3 is TGCGCCAGCAGTGAGTTGCGGGGGCGAGAGAACACTGAAGCTTTCTTT. This codes for CASSELRGRENTEAFF.

This clone was observed a handful of times. This chain joins TRBV11-2 and TRBJ1-6; D gene uncertain. The CDR3 totals 14 residues. CDR1 SGHAT and CDR2 FQNNGV come from the germline V gene. Trimming cost V 5 bases and J 7 bases, with 12 bases left between them. In DNA, the CDR3 is TGTGCCAGCAGCGTAAACAGTCCAAATTCACCCCTCCACTTT. Its translation: CASSVNSPNSPLHF.

The J gene is TRBJ2-3, the V gene TRBV11-2, with 9 positions matching TRBD2. CDR3 length: 17 amino acids. V shed 4 bases and J 0 bases; nucleotides not matched to a gene: 8. Germline-derived CDR1 and CDR2 are SGHAT and FQNNGV. CDR3 in amino acids: CASSSEWTSASTDTQYF. Here the CDR3 DNA reads TGTGCCAGCAGCTCCGAATGGACTAGCGCTAGCACAGATACGCAGTATTTT. Using reference TRBV11-2 and TRBJ2-3 for the parts outside the CDR3, the full variable domain is EAGVAQSPRYKIIEKRQSVAFWCNPISGHATLYWYQQILGQGPKLLIQFQNNGVVDDSQLPKDRFSAERLKGVDSTLKIQPAKLEDSAVYLCASSSEWTSASTDTQYFGPGTRLTVL.